This T cell receptor (beta chain) comes out of a study of a mutant IDH1 vaccine in newly diagnosed glioma. Clones were sequenced by immunoSEQ multiplex PCR, and TCRdb holds only the in-frame ones, with some missing. Among 45,000 to 60,000 clones, more than 70% were seen once, and the ten largest hold 4.5% to 6%. Remarks on this clone: Its matching antigen is unknown.

Study-wide findings and caveats: Among patients, roughly 93% showed immune responses induced by the vaccine.

Time point indicated: week 35, safety follow-up. Doses consisted of 300 ug of mutant IDH1 20-mer peptide each, paired with topical imiquimod. The sequencing used PBMCs, collected from a glioma patient whose treatment included an IDH1 peptide vaccine. The receptor was derived from a woman between 35 and 50 years old with glioma.

The CDR3 DNA reads TGTGCCAGCAGCCCACAGTCGGCAACTAATGAAAAACTGTTTTTT. Translation: CASSPQSATNEKLFF. The chain uses TRBV7-9 and TRBJ1-4; D is unclear. Germline V lookup: CDR1 SEHNR, CDR2 FQNEAQ (reference sequence). V dropped 5 bases and J dropped 0 bases, with 10 bases sitting between them. The CDR3 consists of 15 residues.